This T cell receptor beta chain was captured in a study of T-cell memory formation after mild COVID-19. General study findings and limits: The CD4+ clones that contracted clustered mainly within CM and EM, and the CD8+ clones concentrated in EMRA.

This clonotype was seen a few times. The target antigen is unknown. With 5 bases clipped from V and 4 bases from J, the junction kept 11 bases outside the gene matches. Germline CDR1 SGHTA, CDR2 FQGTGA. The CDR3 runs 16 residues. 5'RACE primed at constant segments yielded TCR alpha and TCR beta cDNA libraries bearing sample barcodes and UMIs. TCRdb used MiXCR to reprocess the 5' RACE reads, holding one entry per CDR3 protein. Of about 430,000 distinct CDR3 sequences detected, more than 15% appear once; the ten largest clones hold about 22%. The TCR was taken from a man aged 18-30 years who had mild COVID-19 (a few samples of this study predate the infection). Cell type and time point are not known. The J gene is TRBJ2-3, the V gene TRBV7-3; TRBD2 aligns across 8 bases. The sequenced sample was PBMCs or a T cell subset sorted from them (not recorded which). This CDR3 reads CASSDPKAGVADTQYF. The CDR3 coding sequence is TGTGCCAGCAGCGACCCTAAAGCGGGGGTCGCAGATACGCAGTATTTT.